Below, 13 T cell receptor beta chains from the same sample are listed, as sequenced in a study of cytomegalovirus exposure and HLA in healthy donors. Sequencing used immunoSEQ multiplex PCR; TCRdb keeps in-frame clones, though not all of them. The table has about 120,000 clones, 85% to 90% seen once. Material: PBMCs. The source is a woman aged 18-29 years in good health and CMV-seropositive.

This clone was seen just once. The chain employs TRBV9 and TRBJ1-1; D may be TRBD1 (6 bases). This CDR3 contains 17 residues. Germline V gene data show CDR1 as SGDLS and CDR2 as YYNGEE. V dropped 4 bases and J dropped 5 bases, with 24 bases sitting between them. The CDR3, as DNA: TGTGCCAGCAGCACCCCCCGGGGGGGCCCCCCGGAGACTGAAGCTTTCTTT. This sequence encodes CASSTPRGGPPETEAFF.

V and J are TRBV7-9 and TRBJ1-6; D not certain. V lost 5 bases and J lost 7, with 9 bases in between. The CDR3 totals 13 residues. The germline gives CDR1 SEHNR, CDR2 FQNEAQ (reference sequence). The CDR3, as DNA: TGTGCCAGCAGCCAAGGAGGAAATTCACCCCTCCACTTT. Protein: CASSQGGNSPLHF.

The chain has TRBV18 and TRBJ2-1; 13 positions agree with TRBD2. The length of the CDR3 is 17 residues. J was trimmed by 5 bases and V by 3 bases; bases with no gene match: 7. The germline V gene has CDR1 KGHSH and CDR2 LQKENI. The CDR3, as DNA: TGTGCCAGCTCACCCCCCGGGACTAGCGGGACACACAATGAGCAGTTCTTC. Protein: CASSPPGTSGTHNEQFF.

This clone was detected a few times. The CDR3 DNA is TGTGCCTGGAGTCGGGGGGGACGGAACACTGAAGCTTTCTTT. It translates to CAWSRGGRNTEAFF. V usage is TRBV30 and J usage is TRBJ1-1, with D tentatively TRBD1 (5 bases). Germline V CDR1 and CDR2: GTSNPN, SVGIG (reference sequence). V was pared by 2 bases and J by 1 base, with 11 bases between. This CDR3 has 14 amino acids.

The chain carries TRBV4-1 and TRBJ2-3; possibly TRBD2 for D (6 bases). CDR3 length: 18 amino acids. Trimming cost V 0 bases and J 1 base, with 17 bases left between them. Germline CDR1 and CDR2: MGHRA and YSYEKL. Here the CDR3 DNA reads TGCGCCAGCAGCCAAGATCTGTGGCGGGGCCTACGCACAGATACGCAGTATTTT. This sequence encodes CASSQDLWRGLRTDTQYF.

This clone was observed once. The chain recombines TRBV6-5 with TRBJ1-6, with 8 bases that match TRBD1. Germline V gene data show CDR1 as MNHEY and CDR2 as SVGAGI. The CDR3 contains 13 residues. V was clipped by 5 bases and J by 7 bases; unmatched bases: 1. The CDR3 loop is CASSNRGNSPLHF. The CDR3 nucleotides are TGTGCCAGCAGTAACAGGGGGAATTCACCCCTCCACTTT.

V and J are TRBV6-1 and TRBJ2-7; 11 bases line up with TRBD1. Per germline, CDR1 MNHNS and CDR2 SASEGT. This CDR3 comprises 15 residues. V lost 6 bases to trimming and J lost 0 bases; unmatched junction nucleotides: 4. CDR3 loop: CASSRGTGGSYEQYF. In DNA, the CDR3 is TGTGCCAGCAGCAGGGGGACAGGGGGCTCCTACGAGCAGTACTTC.

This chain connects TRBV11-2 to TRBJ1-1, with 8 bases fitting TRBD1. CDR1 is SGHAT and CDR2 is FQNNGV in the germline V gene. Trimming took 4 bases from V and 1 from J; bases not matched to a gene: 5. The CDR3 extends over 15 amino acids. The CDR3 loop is CASSSTGVANTEAFF. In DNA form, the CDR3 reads TGTGCCAGCAGCTCGACAGGGGTCGCGAACACTGAAGCTTTCTTT.

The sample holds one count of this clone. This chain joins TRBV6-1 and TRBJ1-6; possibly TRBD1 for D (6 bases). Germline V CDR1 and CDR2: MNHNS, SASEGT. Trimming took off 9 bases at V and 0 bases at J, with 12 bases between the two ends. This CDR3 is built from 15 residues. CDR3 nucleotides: TGTGCCAGTACCCAGGACAGCTCCTATAATTCACCCCTCCACTTT. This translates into CASTQDSSYNSPLHF.

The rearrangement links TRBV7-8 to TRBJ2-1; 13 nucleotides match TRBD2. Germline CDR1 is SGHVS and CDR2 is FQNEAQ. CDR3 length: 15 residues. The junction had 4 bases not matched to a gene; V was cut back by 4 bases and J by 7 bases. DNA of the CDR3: TGTGCCAGCAGCTACACTAGCGGGGGGGAGAATGAGCAGTTCTTC. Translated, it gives CASSYTSGGENEQFF.

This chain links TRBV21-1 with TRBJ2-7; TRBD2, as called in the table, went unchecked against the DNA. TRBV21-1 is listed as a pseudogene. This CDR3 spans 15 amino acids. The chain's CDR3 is CASSKESSPHYEQYF. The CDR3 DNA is TGTGCCAGCAGCAAAGAAAGCTCGCCTCACTACGAGCAGTACTTC.

The CDR3 nucleotides are TGCGCCAGCAGTGATTCGACAGGGAAGGGCACAGATACGCAGTATTTT. This sequence encodes CASSDSTGKGTDTQYF. The chain employs TRBV10-1 and TRBJ2-3; 7 nucleotides agree with TRBD1. The CDR3 is made up of 16 amino acids. Germline V gene sequence: CDR1 WNHNN, CDR2 SYGVQD (reference sequence). V lost 3 bases and J lost 1; bases outside the gene matches: 7.

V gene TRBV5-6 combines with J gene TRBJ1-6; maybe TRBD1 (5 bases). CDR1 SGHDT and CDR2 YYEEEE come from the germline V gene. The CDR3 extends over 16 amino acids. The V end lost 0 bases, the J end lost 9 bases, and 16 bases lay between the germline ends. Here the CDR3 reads CASSLAPGPQGSPLHF. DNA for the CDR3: TGTGCCAGCAGCTTGGCCCCAGGGCCCCAGGGTTCACCCCTCCACTTT.